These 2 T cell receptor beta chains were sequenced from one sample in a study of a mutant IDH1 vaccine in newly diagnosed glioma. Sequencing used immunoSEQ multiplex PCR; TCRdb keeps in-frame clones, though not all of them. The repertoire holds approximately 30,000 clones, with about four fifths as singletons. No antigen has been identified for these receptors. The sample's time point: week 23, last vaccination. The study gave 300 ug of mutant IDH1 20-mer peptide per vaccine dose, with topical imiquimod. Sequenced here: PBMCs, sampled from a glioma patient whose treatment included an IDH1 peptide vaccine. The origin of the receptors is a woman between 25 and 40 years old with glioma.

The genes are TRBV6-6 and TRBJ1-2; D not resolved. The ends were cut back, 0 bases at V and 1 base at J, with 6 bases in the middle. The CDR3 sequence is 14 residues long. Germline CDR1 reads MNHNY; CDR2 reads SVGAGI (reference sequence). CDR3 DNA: TGTGCCAGCAGTTACTCGGGGAGTAACTATGGCTACACCTTC. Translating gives CASSYSGSNYGYTF.

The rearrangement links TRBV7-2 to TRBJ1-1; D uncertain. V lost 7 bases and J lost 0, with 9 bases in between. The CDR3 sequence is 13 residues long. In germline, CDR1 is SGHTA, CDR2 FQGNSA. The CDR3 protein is CASTIRVNTEAFF. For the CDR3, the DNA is TGTGCCAGCACCATCCGCGTGAACACTGAAGCTTTCTTT.